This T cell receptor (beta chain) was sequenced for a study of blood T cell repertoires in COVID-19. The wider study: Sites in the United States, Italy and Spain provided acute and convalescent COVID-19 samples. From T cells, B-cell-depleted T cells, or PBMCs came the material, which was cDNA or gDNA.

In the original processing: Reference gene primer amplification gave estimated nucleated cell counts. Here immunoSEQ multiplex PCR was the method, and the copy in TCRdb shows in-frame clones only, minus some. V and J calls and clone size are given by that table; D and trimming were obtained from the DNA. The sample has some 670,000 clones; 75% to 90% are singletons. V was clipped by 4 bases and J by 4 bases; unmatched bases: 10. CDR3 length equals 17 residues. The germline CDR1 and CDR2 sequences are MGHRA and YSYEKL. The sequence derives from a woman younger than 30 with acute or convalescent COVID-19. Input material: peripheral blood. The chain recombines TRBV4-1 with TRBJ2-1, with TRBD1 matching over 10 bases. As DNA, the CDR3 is TGCGCCAGCAGCCTCCCCCTGACAGGGGGCTTTTACAATGAGCAGTTCTTC. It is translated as CASSLPLTGGFYNEQFF.